This TCR beta chain was retrieved from a study of OX40 agonist ivuxolimab in advanced cancers. Profiling relied on immunoSEQ multiplex PCR, and the TCRdb table lists in-frame clones only, not all of them. The table has roughly 66,000 clones, approximately 78% seen once. The CDR3 runs 15 residues. Trimming cost V 0 bases and J 9 bases; bases outside gene matches: 7. Germline CDR1 and CDR2: SGHKS and YYEKEE (reference sequence). Here the sequenced sample was CD4+ or CD8+ T cells sorted from blood, taken in a trial of the OX40 agonist ivuxolimab. The rearrangement links TRBV5-5 to TRBJ2-4; 9 bases fit TRBD1. The clonotype originates from an adult with an advanced solid tumor such as melanoma, head and neck, liver or kidney cancer. CDR3 sequence (DNA): TGTGCCAGCAGCTTGGAGGGACAGGGAGGGGGCATTCAGTACTTC. Its protein is CASSLEGQGGGIQYF. Drawing the rest from reference TRBV5-5 and TRBJ2-4, the complete variable domain is DAGVTQSPTHLIKTRGQQVTLRCSPISGHKSVSWYQQVLGQGPQFIFQYYEKEERGRGNFPDRFSARQFPNYSSELNVNALLLGDSALYLCASSLEGQGGGIQYFGAGTRLSVL.